The present T cell receptor beta chain was sequenced within a study of shared clonotypes between healthy human individuals. The germline V gene encodes CDR1 GTSNPN and CDR2 SVGIG (reference sequence). V lost 0 bases to trimming and J lost 4 bases, with 7 bases between them. CDR3 length: 13 residues. Generated by immunoSEQ multiplex PCR, the TCRdb table keeps only in-frame clones and is missing some. The profile shows 1 million to 1.2 million clones, 70% to 85% of them singletons. This TCR was recovered from a man aged 18 to 29 in good health. Some clones in this sample may be carry-over from other donors' samples. The genes are TRBV30 and TRBJ1-5; D not resolved. Source material: memory CD4+ T cells from PBMCs. As for subset: CD45RA-negative fraction. CDR3 in amino acids: CAWSVQLNQPQHF. The CDR3 DNA is TGTGCCTGGAGTGTGCAGCTTAATCAGCCCCAGCATTTT.